This T cell receptor (beta chain) was captured by sequencing in a study of shared clonotypes between healthy human individuals. Overall study: Each donor's CD8 memory used one plate, CD8 naive two, each CD4 subset three. General observations from the study: Few donors restricted represented genetic and exposure-history diversity. The generation probabilities recorded for non-shared clonotypes fell below those of clonotypes shared by all four donors.

Turning to this clone: Its antigen is not identified.

Several immunoSEQ plates held equal portions of the genomic DNA taken from each subset. Profiling relied on immunoSEQ multiplex PCR, and the TCRdb table lists in-frame clones only, not all of them. Among about 680,000 clones listed, under 95% were seen once. Naive CD8 cells comprised CD45RO-negative, CCR7-positively selected cells, excluding terminally differentiated effector memory CD45RA+ cells. Looked up from germline, CDR1 is SGHAT and CDR2 is FQNNGV. The CDR3 has 16 amino acids. Trimming removed 4 bases from V and 2 bases from J, with 18 bases in between. The chain carries TRBV11-2 and TRBJ2-7, with D possibly TRBD2 on 6 matching bases. Sequencing used naive CD8+ T cells sorted from blood. The sequence was obtained from a man aged 25 to 40 in good health. For the CDR3, the DNA is TGTGCCAGCAGCTCCTCGGAGGGAAGTTGGACCTACGAGCAGTACTTC. Translating gives CASSSSEGSWTYEQYF.